This T cell receptor delta chain is from a study of γδ T cells in repeated Plasmodium falciparum infection. Across the whole study: Some Malian samples span acute malaria episodes; others come from no-transmission periods. Overall study results and limits: Malian children's Vdelta2-negative repertoires appeared more expanded and less diverse than Australians'.

Bulk repertoires came from Vgamma9/Vdelta2+ or Vdelta2-negative gammadelta T cells flow-sorted from PBMC. This clone was seen a few times. What it binds is not known. The translation of this DNA and the TCRdb protein of a much larger clone differ at residue 12, probably owing to a read error; the protein shown here is translated from the DNA. Unmatched junction bases numbered 13, after V lost 4 bases and J lost 4 bases. This CDR3 comprises 17 residues. Germline lookup yields CDR1 TSWWSYY and CDR2 QGS. TCRdb re-called the multiplex PCR reads through CATT. This table holds around 50,000 delta-chain clones, 1.5% to 2% found once.

The chain joins TRDV1 to TRDJ1; TRDD3 matches 9 bases. The sample was gamma-delta T cells from blood. The TCR sequence derives from a pool of human donors (malaria-infected and uninfected, not separated). CDR3 loop: CALGALFSFGGYDKLIF. CDR3 in DNA: TGTGCTCTTGGGGCCCTCTTCTCTTTTGGGGGATACGATAAACTCATCTTT.